Shown below are 24 T cell receptor beta chains from a single sample sequenced in a study of metastatic and nonmetastatic thyroid tumors. The entire patient cohort was treatment-naive prior to thyroid surgery. Through MiXCR, TCRdb re-clonotyped the PCR reads. The data contain about 35,000 clones, approximately 18% of them singletons. Specimen: blood. The receptors originated from a male donor with papillary thyroid cancer or a benign thyroid nodule (not recorded which). Some clones in this sample may be carry-over from other donors' samples.

This clone was seen repeatedly, ten times or more. V and J are TRBV6-1 and TRBJ1-3; perhaps TRBD1 as D (5 bases). V was cut by 5 bases and J by 4 bases, with 9 bases left in between. The CDR3 consists of 13 residues. Germline V CDR1 and CDR2: MNHNS, SASEGT. CDR3 DNA sequence: TGTGCCAGCAGTCAGGACAACGGAAACACCATATATTTT. Translation gives CASSQDNGNTIYF.

At least ten counts were recorded for this clone. The chain carries TRBV7-6 and TRBJ2-3; the match to TRBD1 covers 8 bases. With V trimmed by 6 bases and J by 4 bases, 9 bases remained unmatched. Germline V gene data show CDR1 as SGHVS and CDR2 as FNYEAQ. The CDR3 sequence is 15 residues long. The CDR3 protein is CASSGTGGLADTQYF. Here the CDR3 DNA reads TGTGCCAGCAGTGGGACAGGAGGCTTGGCAGATACGCAGTATTTT.

This clone showed up many times. The gene calls are TRBV14 and TRBJ1-3; D gene ambiguous. CDR3 length: 14 amino acids. From germline, CDR1 is SGHDN and CDR2 FVKESK. Between the trimmed V and J ends, which lost 4 bases and 9 bases, there was a span of 16 bases. In DNA, the CDR3 is TGTGCCAGCAGCCCCGGAAGGCGGCGGAGCACCATATATTTT. Translation gives CASSPGRRRSTIYF.

The table lists this clone with many counts. This chain connects TRBV29-1 to TRBJ2-3; 8 bases align to TRBD2. Germline CDR1 SQVTM, CDR2 ANQGSEA. V was clipped by 0 bases and J by 0 bases; unmatched bases: 5. This CDR3 comprises 16 residues. The CDR3 protein is CSVEEGGTRSTDTQYF. The CDR3 coding sequence is TGCAGCGTTGAAGAGGGGGGGACTAGAAGCACAGATACGCAGTATTTT.

The chain combines TRBV14 with TRBJ2-5, with unresolved D. The CDR3 runs to 14 residues. Trimming removed 1 base from V and 5 bases from J, with 11 bases in between. CDR1 is SGHDN and CDR2 is FVKESK in the germline V gene. CDR3 coding DNA: TGTGCCAGCAGCCAAGCAGGTCTTCATGAGACCCAGTACTTC. It yields the protein CASSQAGLHETQYF.

The chain recombines TRBV5-1 with TRBJ1-6; 10 bases map to TRBD1. The CDR3 runs 13 residues. The ends lost 8 bases at V and 11 bases at J; junction bases unmatched: 7. CDR1 and CDR2 (germline): SGHRS, YFSETQ. DNA of the CDR3: TGCGCCAGTCAGACAGGGGGCTCTACACCCCTCCACTTT. Its translation: CASQTGGSTPLHF.

At least ten counts were recorded for this clone. The chain uses TRBV18 and TRBJ2-6, with 9 positions matching TRBD1. The germline V gene encodes CDR1 KGHSH and CDR2 LQKENI. V shed 8 bases, J shed 0 bases, and the junction held 14 bases outside the gene matches. CDR3 length: 19 amino acids. The CDR3 loop reads CASQVNPGQGLSGANVLTF. For the CDR3, the DNA is TGTGCCAGCCAAGTTAACCCGGGACAGGGCCTCTCTGGGGCCAACGTCCTGACTTTC.

In this sample, this clone turned up a few times. This chain connects TRBV19 to TRBJ1-5, with D possibly matching TRBD1 (6 bases). The length of the CDR3 is 15 residues. CDR1 and CDR2 (germline): LNHDA, SQIVND (reference sequence). V shed 7 bases and J shed 5 bases, with 18 bases lying between them. The CDR3 nucleotides read TGTGCCAGTATCCCGGCGGGGACATGGTATCAGCCCCAGCATTTT. It specifies CASIPAGTWYQPQHF.

This clone was recorded many times. Written as DNA, the CDR3 is TGTGCCTGGAGCCGTGGTGGTTCCCTCCGGTTTAGCAATCAGCCCCAGCATTTT. Translating gives CAWSRGGSLRFSNQPQHF. J is TRBJ1-5 and V is TRBV30; no clear D gene. V lost 3 bases and J 0 bases, leaving 21 bases between the germline ends. Germline V lookup: CDR1 GTSNPN, CDR2 SVGIG (reference sequence). The CDR3 loop spans 18 amino acids.

At least ten counts were recorded for this clone. The DNA for the CDR3 is TGCAGTGCTAGTATGCGGGAGAAGAAGGGGACCCAGTACTTC. This sequence encodes CSASMREKKGTQYF. The gene calls are TRBV20-1 and TRBJ2-5, with 7 bases aligning to TRBD2. The V and J ends lost 3 bases and 7 bases, in that order; junction bases with no gene match: 11. The germline CDR1 and CDR2 sequences are DFQATT and SNEGSKA (reference sequence). This CDR3 spans 14 amino acids.

This clone was counted ten times or more. This chain uses TRBV6-1 with TRBJ2-1, with D unclear. Deletions cut 3 bases from V and 6 bases from J, with 15 bases between. The CDR3 covers 15 residues. Germline assignment: CDR1 MNHNS and CDR2 SASEGT. The CDR3: CASSDLADGPNEQFF. In DNA, the CDR3 is TGTGCCAGCAGTGATCTGGCGGACGGGCCCAATGAGCAGTTCTTC.

Remarks on this clone: The conserved phenylalanine or tryptophan is not found at the CDR3 terminus, so this likely reflects a read error. This rearrangement joins TRBV5-8 to TRBJ1-2, with unresolved D. Germline V CDR1 and CDR2: SGHTS, YDEGEE. The CDR3 extends over 13 amino acids. Trimming stripped 6 bases from V and 3 bases from J, with 12 bases between. The CDR3 region is CASIDDGHYGYTL. The DNA of the CDR3 is TGTGCCAGCATCGACGACGGTCACTATGGCTACACCCTC.

In this sample, this clone turned up many times. The chain carries TRBV3-1 and TRBJ2-1; D remains unclear. Germline V gene data show CDR1 as LGHDT and CDR2 as YNNKEL (reference sequence). The CDR3 covers 17 residues. V was cut by 0 bases and J by 0 bases, with 12 bases left in between. CDR3 DNA: TGTGCCAGCAGCCAAGATCGGTTCCCCACCTCCTACAATGAGCAGTTCTTC. Translated, it gives CASSQDRFPTSYNEQFF.

This clone was seen ten or more times. The J gene is TRBJ2-3, the V gene TRBV11-1; 13 nucleotides line up with TRBD2. The length of the CDR3 is 16 residues. V was clipped by 5 bases and J by 6 bases; unmatched bases: 8. Germline loops: CDR1 SGHAT, CDR2 FQDESV (reference sequence). CDR3 sequence: CASSLLAGGPRDTQYF. CDR3 bases: TGTGCCAGCAGCCTACTAGCGGGAGGGCCTAGGGATACGCAGTATTTT.

This clone occurred many times. Other DNA sequences from this sample encode an identical CDR3 as well. The rearrangement joins TRBV18 to TRBJ1-2; D unresolved. V gave up 0 bases and J gave up 2 bases, with 7 bases separating them. CDR3 length: 14 residues. Germline V CDR1 and CDR2: KGHSH, LQKENI. CDR3 DNA sequence: TGTGCCAGCTCACCACCGGGTCTGAACTATGGCTACACCTTC. Translation: CASSPPGLNYGYTF.

Worth noting for this clone: The junction differs from germline at one of its ends, possibly a read error. This rearrangement joins TRBV2 to TRBJ1-6; no clear D. CDR1 and CDR2 (germline): SNHLY, FYNNEI. The CDR3 is 12 amino acids. The CDR3 DNA reads TGTTCCAGTAGTGAGGGCGATTCACCCCTCCACTTT. Protein: CSSSEGDSPLHF.

This clone has at least ten counts. The chain is built from TRBV11-3 and TRBJ2-3; D is ambiguous. CDR3 length: 12 amino acids. The germline CDR1 and CDR2 sequences are SGHNT and YENEEA. V was shortened by 5 bases and J by 2 bases, with 5 bases between the two germline ends. CDR3 DNA: TGTGCCAGCAGCCAAATCACAGATACGCAGTATTTT. Its protein is CASSQITDTQYF.

In this sample, this clone turned up a few times. V usage is TRBV19 and J usage is TRBJ1-1; tentative D call: TRBD1 (5 bases). CDR3 length equals 15 residues. Between the trimmed V and J ends, which lost 7 bases and 0 bases, there was a span of 15 bases. The germline V gene has CDR1 LNHDA and CDR2 SQIVND (reference sequence). The CDR3 DNA sequence: TGTGCCAGTACCACTGGGGCCAGCATGAACACTGAAGCTTTCTTT. Amino acid sequence: CASTTGASMNTEAFF.

In its sample, this clone was seen many times. The sample contains more than one DNA sequence encoding this CDR3. This sequence joins TRBV2 and TRBJ2-1, with 11 bases lining up with TRBD2. This CDR3 has 14 residues. Germline V CDR1 and CDR2: SNHLY, FYNNEI. V trimming: 4 bases; J trimming: 9 bases; junction bases outside the gene matches: 5. DNA of the CDR3: TGTGCCAGCAGTGGACTAGCGGGGCCGGGTGAGCAGTTCTTC. Its protein is CASSGLAGPGEQFF.

This clone was observed a few times. The chain carries TRBV12-3 or TRBV12-4 and TRBJ2-7; 7 positions match TRBD1. The CDR3 runs to 15 residues. Unmatched junction bases numbered 8, after V lost 6 bases and J lost 0 bases. In nucleotides, the CDR3 is TGTGCCAGCAGCGAGGACAGGTTTAGCTCCTACGAGCAGTACTTC. Translating gives CASSEDRFSSYEQYF.

This clone has at least ten counts. In the same sample, other DNA sequences code for this CDR3. The rearrangement joins TRBV6-1 to TRBJ2-1; the match to TRBD2 covers 8 bases. The CDR3 covers 15 residues. The V and J ends lost 6 bases and 6 bases, in that order; junction bases with no gene match: 10. Looked up from germline, CDR1 is MNHNS and CDR2 is SASEGT. In DNA, the CDR3 is TGTGCCAGCAGCCCCCGGGGGGGGCGCGGCAATGAGCAGTTCTTC. Protein: CASSPRGGRGNEQFF.

This clone was picked up a small number of times. A much more abundant neighbour one base away suggests this may be a read error. The chain uses TRBV24-1 and TRBJ2-5; possible D gene TRBD2, 5 bases. V was clipped by 5 bases and J by 0 bases, with 6 bases between them. The CDR3 runs 13 residues. Germline CDR1 and CDR2: KGHDR and SFDVKD. This chain's CDR3 is CATSGGYQETQYF. The CDR3 DNA sequence: TGTGCCACCAGTGGAGGGTACCAAGAGACCCAGTACTTC.

This clone appeared many times. This chain uses TRBV19 with TRBJ2-1, with D perhaps assigned TRBD1 or TRBD2 (6 bases each). V was pared by 5 bases and J by 6 bases, with 11 bases between. The CDR3 totals 13 residues. Germline CDR1 is LNHDA and CDR2 is SQIVND (reference sequence). The CDR3 region has the DNA TGTGCCAGTAGTGTGGGGGGCTTCAATGAGCAGTTCTTC. Encoded protein: CASSVGGFNEQFF.

This clone was found many times. The chain employs TRBV20-1 and TRBJ2-1, with D tentatively TRBD1 or TRBD2 (5 bases each). Germline V gene data show CDR1 as DFQATT and CDR2 as SNEGSKA (reference sequence). Trimming took off 3 bases at V and 4 bases at J, with 19 bases between the two ends. CDR3 length: 16 amino acids. The CDR3 nucleotides are TGCAGTGCTAGCGGGGATCGGGGCAGGTTATACAATGAGCAGTTCTTC. Its translation: CSASGDRGRLYNEQFF.